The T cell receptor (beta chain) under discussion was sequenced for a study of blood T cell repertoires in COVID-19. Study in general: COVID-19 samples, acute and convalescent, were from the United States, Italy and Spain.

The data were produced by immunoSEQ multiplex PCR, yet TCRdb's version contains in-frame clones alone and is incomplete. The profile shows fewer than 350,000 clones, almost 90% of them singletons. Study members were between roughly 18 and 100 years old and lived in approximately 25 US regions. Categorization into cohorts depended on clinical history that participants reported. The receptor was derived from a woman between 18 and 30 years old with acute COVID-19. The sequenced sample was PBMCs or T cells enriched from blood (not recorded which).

The CDR3 coding sequence is TGTGCCAGCTCACCACCGGTACAGTATAGTCACTATAGCGGGATAATCTACAATGAGCAGTTCTTC. Amino acids: CASSPPVQYSHYSGIIYNEQFF. The V gene is TRBV18, the J gene TRBJ2-1; 8 nucleotides agree with TRBD2. The CDR3 consists of 22 residues. Germline lookup yields CDR1 KGHSH and CDR2 LQKENI. J was trimmed by 3 bases and V by 0 bases; bases with no gene match: 22.